This TCR beta chain came from a study of T cell responses to AZD1222 COVID-19 vaccine. Study context: Second-dose intervals of approximately 4 or approximately 12 weeks were pooled.

Study results and limitations: CD4 TCRs covered the whole spike, strongest at regions 160-218 and 743-854. Clonal diversity was possibly underestimated, and the donors were mostly white British, with more females.

This clone occurred once. Its antigen is not identified. The data were produced by immunoSEQ multiplex PCR, yet TCRdb's version contains in-frame clones alone and is incomplete. The sample yields 90,000 to 120,000 clones, around 91% seen once. The CDR3 runs 15 residues. Germline CDR1 is SGHTA and CDR2 is FQGNSA. Germline trimming cut 4 bases from V and 6 bases from J; bases unmatched to any gene: 11. The clonotype comes from an adult in good health. This specimen was peripheral blood, taken on day 0 of AZD1222 vaccination. The rearrangement links TRBV7-2 to TRBJ1-2, with 7 bases lining up with TRBD1. The CDR3 sequence is CASSSNRGERDGYTF. The CDR3, as DNA: TGTGCCAGCAGCTCAAACAGGGGAGAACGGGATGGCTACACCTTC. Based on the CDR3 plus reference TRBV7-2 and TRBJ1-2, the full variable domain is GAGVSQSPSNKVTEKGKDVELRCDPISGHTALYWYRQSLGQGLEFLIYFQGNSAPDKSGLPSDRFSAERTGGSVSTLTIQRTQQEDSAVYLCASSSNRGERDGYTFGSGTRLTVV.